Below, one T cell receptor (beta chain) is given with its context. This specimen comes from a study of blood T cell repertoires in COVID-19. At the level of the study: COVID-19 samples, acute and convalescent, were from the United States, Italy and Spain. Nucleic acid was either cDNA or gDNA, and it came from T cells, B-cell-depleted T cells, or PBMCs.

Germline V lookup: CDR1 MNHEY, CDR2 SVGAGI. Trimming took 6 bases from V and 2 from J, leaving 14 bases between them. This CDR3 spans 14 amino acids. Using immunoSEQ multiplex PCR, the repertoire was profiled, and TCRdb retains in-frame clones only, with some absent. The sample has 210,000 or so clones; around 80% are singletons. The chain employs TRBV6-5 and TRBJ2-7; TRBD2 is a possible D gene (6 bases). This receptor was identified in a human donor in a cohort sampled during active COVID-19. Sequenced material: peripheral blood. CDR3 nucleotides: TGTGCCAGCAGGGAGGGGATCTTCGCCTACGAGCAGTACTTC. It yields the protein CASREGIFAYEQYF.